These 29 T cell receptor beta chains originate from one sample sequenced in a study of shared clonotypes between healthy human individuals. Sequencing used immunoSEQ multiplex PCR; TCRdb keeps in-frame clones, though not all of them. The profile covers about 2.3 million clones, with around 93% appearing a single time and about 0.36% taken by the ten largest. Sequences were obtained from naive CD4+ T cells from PBMCs. Sample subset: CD45RA+ positively selected. These receptors all come from a man aged 18 to 29 in good health. Some clones in this sample may be carry-over from other donors' samples.

The CDR3 region is CASTPERYQPQHF. In DNA, the CDR3 is TGTGCCAGCACCCCTGAGAGATATCAGCCCCAGCATTTT. The rearrangement links TRBV6-6 to TRBJ1-5; no definite D call. The CDR3 spans 13 residues. Germline V gene lookup returns CDR1 MNHNY and CDR2 SVGAGI (reference sequence). V was clipped by 7 bases and J by 5 bases, with 12 bases between them.

This chain links TRBV6-6 with TRBJ2-7; D remains unclear. This CDR3 region has 15 residues. With 3 bases removed from V and 3 bases from J, the gap between germline ends came to 15 bases. From germline, CDR1 is MNHNY and CDR2 SVGAGI (reference sequence). CDR3 in DNA: TGTGCCAGCAGTTATGTTTCGGCCCCCAACTACGAGCAGTACTTC. The encoded protein is CASSYVSAPNYEQYF.

The rearrangement links TRBV4-1 to TRBJ2-1, with D perhaps matching TRBD1 or TRBD2 (7 bases each). Germline-derived CDR1 and CDR2 are MGHRA and YSYEKL. This CDR3 comprises 15 residues. V shed 1 base and J shed 7 bases, with 14 bases lying between them. CDR3 in amino acids: CASSQVPGGGNEQFF. The DNA for the CDR3 is TGCGCCAGCAGCCAAGTTCCAGGGGGGGGGAATGAGCAGTTCTTC.

The V and J genes are TRBV6-1 and TRBJ1-2; D ambiguous. Trimming removed 6 bases from V and 8 bases from J, with 7 bases in between. Per the germline V gene, CDR1 is MNHNS and CDR2 is SASEGT. CDR3 length: 10 residues. In DNA form, the CDR3 reads TGTGCCAGCAGCTCAGAAGGCTACACCTTC. This gives the protein CASSSEGYTF.

The J gene is TRBJ1-1, the V gene TRBV18; D ambiguous. Trimming removed 5 bases from V and 2 bases from J, with 9 bases in between. The V gene's germline CDR1 is KGHSH and CDR2 LQKENI. CDR3 length: 13 residues. In nucleotides, the CDR3 is TGTGCCAGCTCAGGTCTCCCCAACACTGAAGCTTTCTTT. This codes for CASSGLPNTEAFF.

As regards this clone: This specimen includes other DNA sequences encoding the same CDR3. The genes are TRBV11-2 and TRBJ1-2, with D perhaps matching TRBD1 (5 bases). Germline CDR1 SGHAT, CDR2 FQNNGV. V lost 4 bases and J lost 6, with 9 bases in between. This CDR3 has 12 residues. The CDR3 bases are TGTGCCAGCAGCTGGGGCGGGGATGGCTACACCTTC. It yields the protein CASSWGGDGYTF.

This chain links TRBV14 with TRBJ2-3; D perhaps matches TRBD2 (6 bases). Looked up from germline, CDR1 is SGHDN and CDR2 is FVKESK. CDR3 size: 15 residues. Trimming removed 1 base at V and 6 bases at J, with 14 bases between. The chain's CDR3 is CASSQAPSDRDTQYF. The CDR3 nucleotides are TGTGCCAGCAGCCAAGCCCCTAGCGATCGGGATACGCAGTATTTT.

The chain employs TRBV7-6 and TRBJ2-1; D is unclear. Germline V gene lookup returns CDR1 SGHVS and CDR2 FNYEAQ. This CDR3 spans 17 amino acids. Trimming took off 4 bases at V and 2 bases at J, with 18 bases between the two ends. The CDR3 sequence is CASSSRLGTSPYNEQFF. CDR3 nucleotides: TGTGCCAGCAGCTCTAGGCTGGGAACCTCGCCCTACAATGAGCAGTTCTTC.

The chain joins TRBV18 to TRBJ2-2; D possibly corresponds to TRBD2 (6 bases). Germline V CDR1 and CDR2: KGHSH, LQKENI. V was shortened by 5 bases and J by 7 bases, with 23 bases between the two germline ends. The CDR3 runs to 17 residues. In DNA, the CDR3 is TGTGCCAGCTCAAATATCGGGACTCCGCTTCGGATCGGGGAGCTGTTTTTT. Translating gives CASSNIGTPLRIGELFF.

V usage is TRBV5-4 and J usage is TRBJ2-3; weak D call: TRBD2 (6 bases). Trimming took off 5 bases at V and 4 bases at J, with 14 bases between the two ends. Germline V gene lookup returns CDR1 SGHNT and CDR2 YYREEE (reference sequence). The CDR3 runs to 14 residues. The CDR3 sequence: CASSGGTVPDTQYF. The CDR3 coding sequence is TGTGCCAGCAGTGGCGGGACGGTCCCAGATACGCAGTATTTT.

This rearrangement joins TRBV4-1 to TRBJ2-1, with 9 bases that match TRBD1. CDR3 length: 18 amino acids. Germline-derived CDR1 and CDR2 are MGHRA and YSYEKL. Losses at the gene ends were 3 bases for V and 5 bases for J; bases not matched to a gene: 14. The CDR3 region has the DNA TGCGCCAGCAGCCATGCAGTATTCGGGACAGGGAGGAACAATGAGCAGTTCTTC. Residues: CASSHAVFGTGRNNEQFF.

About this clone itself: The same CDR3 is also encoded by other DNA sequences in this sample. The rearrangement joins TRBV19 to TRBJ2-1; no firm D call. Trimming stripped 7 bases from V and 4 bases from J, with 5 bases between. Germline V gene lookup returns CDR1 LNHDA and CDR2 SQIVND (reference sequence). The CDR3 spans 11 residues. The CDR3 here is CASTGYNEQFF. CDR3 nucleotide sequence: TGTGCCAGTACGGGTTACAATGAGCAGTTCTTC.

The chain has TRBV5-4 and TRBJ2-3; no definite D call. The CDR3 spans 11 residues. Trimming removed 9 bases from V and 6 bases from J, with 11 bases in between. Per germline, CDR1 SGHNT and CDR2 YYREEE (reference sequence). The CDR3 region is CATTSQDTQYF. The CDR3 DNA reads TGTGCCACCACAAGTCAGGATACGCAGTATTTT.

Regarding this clone: One end of the junction fails to match germline, which may point to a read error. The same CDR3 arises from other DNA sequences in this sample as well. The V call is TRBV6-5, the J call TRBJ1-2, with 8 bases lining up with TRBD1. The V gene's germline CDR1 is MNHEY and CDR2 SVGAGI. The CDR3 has 14 residues. CDR3: CASTLGQGPYGYTF. In DNA form, the CDR3 reads TGCGCCAGCACCCTTGGACAGGGACCCTATGGCTACACCTTC.

The gene calls are TRBV18 and TRBJ2-3, with D unresolved. V was clipped by 3 bases and J by 6 bases, with 7 bases between them. The CDR3 spans 12 residues. Germline lookup yields CDR1 KGHSH and CDR2 LQKENI. CDR3 bases: TGTGCCAGCTCACCGTATGGGGATACGCAGTATTTT. It codes for CASSPYGDTQYF. Using reference TRBV18 and TRBJ2-3 for the parts outside the CDR3, the full variable domain is NAGVMQNPRHLVRRRGQEARLRCSPMKGHSHVYWYRQLPEEGLKFMVYLQKENIIDESGMPKERFSAEFPKEGPSILRIQQVVRGDSAAYFCASSPYGDTQYFGPGTRLTVL.

The J gene is TRBJ2-7, the V gene TRBV6-5; the D gene is possibly TRBD1 (6 bases). The CDR3 has 14 residues. V lost 4 bases, J lost 4 bases, and 14 bases lay in between. CDR1 and CDR2 (germline): MNHEY, SVGAGI. This CDR3 reads CASSSGTTAYEQYF. The DNA for the CDR3 is TGTGCCAGCAGTTCCGGGACAACCGCTTACGAGCAGTACTTC.

V and J are TRBV5-4 and TRBJ1-2, with TRBD1 matching 10 bases. This CDR3 contains 14 residues. The V gene end was trimmed by 1 base and the J gene end by 8 bases; junction bases not matched to a gene: 5. Germline V CDR1 and CDR2: SGHNT, YYREEE (reference sequence). Written as DNA, the CDR3 is TGTGCCAGCAGCTTGATAGACAGGGGGCGAGGCTACACCTTC. Amino acids: CASSLIDRGRGYTF. Drawing the rest from reference TRBV5-4 and TRBJ1-2, the complete variable domain is ETGVTQSPTHLIKTRGQQVTLRCSSQSGHNTVSWYQQALGQGPQFIFQYYREEENGRGNFPPRFSGLQFPNYSSELNVNALELDDSALYLCASSLIDRGRGYTFGSGTRLTVV.

This clone has a single count. The chain links TRBV6-5 to TRBJ1-2, with D unresolved. The germline V gene encodes CDR1 MNHEY and CDR2 SVGAGI. Deletions cut 4 bases from V and 6 bases from J, with 18 bases between. The CDR3 is 15 residues long. CDR3 bases: TGTGCCAGCAGTTCCGCGTACCGGGTCTGGGATGGCTACACCTTC. It yields the protein CASSSAYRVWDGYTF.

This chain joins TRBV6-5 and TRBJ1-4, with 8 bases identical to TRBD1. Trimming took 4 bases from V and 7 from J; bases not matched to a gene: 8. Germline V gene lookup returns CDR1 MNHEY and CDR2 SVGAGI. The CDR3 sequence is 15 residues long. The CDR3, as DNA: TGTGCCAGCAGTTCACGACAGGGGAGGGGTGAAAAACTGTTTTTT. Its translation: CASSSRQGRGEKLFF.

CDR3: CASSEGFDEQYF. The CDR3 DNA sequence: TGCGCCAGCTCGGAGGGCTTTGACGAGCAGTACTTC. The V gene is TRBV5-1, the J gene TRBJ2-7, with D possibly TRBD2 on 6 matching bases. Germline lookup yields CDR1 SGHRS and CDR2 YFSETQ. The CDR3 contains 12 residues. Trimming pared 7 bases from V and 5 bases from J, leaving 13 bases between.

This clone turned up a few times. The chain combines TRBV28 with TRBJ2-7; 7 nucleotides line up with TRBD2. The CDR3 covers 14 residues. After removal of 2 bases from V and 0 bases from J, the junction contained 1 base not matched to a gene. The germline V gene has CDR1 MDHEN and CDR2 SYDVKM. The chain's CDR3 is CASSLIAGSYEQYF. The CDR3 region has the DNA TGTGCCAGCAGTTTAATAGCGGGCTCCTACGAGCAGTACTTC.

This sequence joins TRBV29-1 and TRBJ1-1; tentative D call: TRBD1 (5 bases). The V and J ends lost 4 bases and 0 bases respectively, with 12 bases between them. CDR1 and CDR2 (germline): SQVTM, ANQGSEA. The CDR3 consists of 14 residues. CDR3 region: CSVVQGNMNTEAFF. The CDR3 nucleotides are TGCAGCGTTGTGCAGGGTAATATGAACACTGAAGCTTTCTTT. Using reference TRBV29-1 and TRBJ1-1 for the parts outside the CDR3, the full variable domain is SAVISQKPSRDICQRGTSLTIQCQVDSQVTMMFWYRQQPGQSLTLIATANQGSEATYESGFVIDKFPISRPNLTFSTLTVSNMSPEDSSIYLCSVVQGNMNTEAFFGQGTRLTVV.

This chain uses TRBV27 with TRBJ2-3; 9 bases line up with TRBD2. Germline V gene data show CDR1 as MNHEY and CDR2 as SMNVEV (reference sequence). After removal of 2 bases from V and 2 bases from J, the junction contained 5 bases not matched to a gene. The CDR3 has 16 residues. CDR3 sequence (DNA): TGTGCCAGCAGTTTAGTTCTAGCGGGACCCACAGATACGCAGTATTTT. The encoded protein is CASSLVLAGPTDTQYF.

The chain joins TRBV9 to TRBJ2-7; perhaps TRBD2 as D (6 bases). Per the germline V gene, CDR1 is SGDLS and CDR2 is YYNGEE. The V end lost 4 bases, the J end lost 4 bases, and 27 bases lay between the germline ends. CDR3 length: 18 residues. The CDR3 region has the DNA TGTGCCAGCAGCCTGGGACTCGGGGGAGAAAGGGGCCTTTACGAGCAGTACTTC. Translating it yields CASSLGLGGERGLYEQYF. Filled out from reference TRBV9 and TRBJ2-7, the complete variable domain reads DSGVTQTPKHLITATGQRVTLRCSPRSGDLSVYWYQQSLDQGLQFLIQYYNGEERAKGNILERFSAQQFPDLHSELNLSSLELGDSALYFCASSLGLGGERGLYEQYFGPGTRLTVT.

This clone appeared a single time. CDR3 in DNA: TGTGCCATCCCCGGGATGGGGGAGATTGAAGCTTTCTTT. Protein sequence: CAIPGMGEIEAFF. The J gene is TRBJ1-1, the V gene TRBV28; possibly TRBD1 for D (5 bases). Germline lookup yields CDR1 MDHEN and CDR2 SYDVKM. This CDR3 has 13 amino acids. V was clipped by 10 bases and J by 7 bases, with 19 bases between them.

The rearrangement links TRBV28 to TRBJ1-2; 12 positions agree with TRBD1. CDR3 size: 18 residues. V lost 3 bases to trimming and J lost 1 base; unmatched junction nucleotides: 9. Germline V gives CDR1 MDHEN, CDR2 SYDVKM. CDR3 DNA: TGTGCCAGCAGTTTCTTTCGGGACAGGGGGCGAGGTAACTATGGCTACACCTTC. It translates to CASSFFRDRGRGNYGYTF.

The chain uses TRBV6-6 and TRBJ2-3; no clear D gene. The V gene's germline CDR1 is MNHNY and CDR2 SVGAGI (reference sequence). This CDR3 region has 16 residues. Trimming took 2 bases from V and 6 from J, leaving 18 bases between them. For the CDR3, the DNA is TGTGCCAGCAGTTACCCTACCCAGTGGGGTCTTGATACGCAGTATTTT. It translates to CASSYPTQWGLDTQYF.

The rearrangement uses TRBV10-1 and TRBJ1-5, with a tentative D call TRBD1 (5 bases). This CDR3 spans 15 amino acids. Germline lookup yields CDR1 WNHNN and CDR2 SYGVQD (reference sequence). V was pared by 4 bases and J by 0 bases, with 10 bases between. For the CDR3, the DNA is TGCGCCAGCAGTGCACGGGGGACTAGCAATCAGCCCCAGCATTTT. Translation: CASSARGTSNQPQHF.

On this clone itself: The same CDR3 arises from other DNA sequences in this sample as well. The CDR3 DNA sequence: TGTGCCAGCAGCGTTACGGGGGCGAACTACGAGCAGTACTTC. Amino acids: CASSVTGANYEQYF. The chain employs TRBV9 and TRBJ2-7; D could derive from TRBD1 or TRBD2 (6 bases each). Germline V lookup: CDR1 SGDLS, CDR2 YYNGEE. The CDR3 runs 14 residues. Trimming took off 2 bases at V and 3 bases at J, with 12 bases between the two ends.